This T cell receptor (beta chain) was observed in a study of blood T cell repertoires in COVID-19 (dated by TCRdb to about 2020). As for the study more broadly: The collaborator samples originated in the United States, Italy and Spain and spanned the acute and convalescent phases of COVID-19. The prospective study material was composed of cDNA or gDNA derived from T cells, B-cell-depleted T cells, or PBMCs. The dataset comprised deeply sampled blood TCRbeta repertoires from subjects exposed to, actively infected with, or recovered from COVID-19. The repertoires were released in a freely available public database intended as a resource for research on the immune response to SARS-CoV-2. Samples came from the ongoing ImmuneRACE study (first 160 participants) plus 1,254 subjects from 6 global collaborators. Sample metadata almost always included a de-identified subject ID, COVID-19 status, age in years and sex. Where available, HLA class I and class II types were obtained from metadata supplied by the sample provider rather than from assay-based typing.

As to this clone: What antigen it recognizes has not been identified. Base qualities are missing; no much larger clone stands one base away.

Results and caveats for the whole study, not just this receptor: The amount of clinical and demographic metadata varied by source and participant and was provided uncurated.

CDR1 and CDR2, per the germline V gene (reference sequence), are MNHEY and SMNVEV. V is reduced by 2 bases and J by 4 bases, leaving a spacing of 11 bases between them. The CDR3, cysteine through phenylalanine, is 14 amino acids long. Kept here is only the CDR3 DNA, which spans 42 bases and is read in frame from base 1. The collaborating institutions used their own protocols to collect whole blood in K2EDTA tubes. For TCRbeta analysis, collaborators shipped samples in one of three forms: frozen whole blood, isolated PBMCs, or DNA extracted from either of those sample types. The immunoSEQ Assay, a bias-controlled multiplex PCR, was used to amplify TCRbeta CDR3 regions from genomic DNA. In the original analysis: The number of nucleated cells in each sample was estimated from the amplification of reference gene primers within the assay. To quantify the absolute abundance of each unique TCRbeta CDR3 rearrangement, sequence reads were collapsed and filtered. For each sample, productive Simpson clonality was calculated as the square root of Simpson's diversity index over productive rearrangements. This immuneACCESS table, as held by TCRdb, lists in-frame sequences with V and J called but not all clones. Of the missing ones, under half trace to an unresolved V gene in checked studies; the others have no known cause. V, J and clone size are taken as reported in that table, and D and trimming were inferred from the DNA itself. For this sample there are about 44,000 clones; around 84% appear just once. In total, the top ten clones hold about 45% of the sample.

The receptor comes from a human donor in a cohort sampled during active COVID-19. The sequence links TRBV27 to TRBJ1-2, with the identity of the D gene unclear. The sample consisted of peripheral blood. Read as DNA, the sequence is TGTGCCAGCAGTTTAGCAACTGGAGTCTATGGCTACACCTTC. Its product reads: CASSLATGVYGYTF.